These T cell receptor beta chains were read from a single sample in a study of blood T cell repertoires in COVID-19. Clones were read by immunoSEQ multiplex PCR, and TCRdb kept only the in-frame ones, dropping some. The table lists approximately 91,000 clones, around 80% of them singletons. What was sequenced was peripheral blood. Receptors originate from a man between 65 and 85 years old with acute or convalescent COVID-19. CDR3s include the opening cysteine and the closing phenylalanine or tryptophan. Fields, in order: J gene, D gene, V gene, clone size, CDR3 DNA, CDR3 protein. The D gene is left open where the match is weak. Rows may omit the clone size; those that give it use once, few, many or a size class.

J gene: TRBJ2-1; D gene: TRBD1; V gene: TRBV5-1; clone size: many; CDR3 DNA: TGCGCCAGCAGCTTAGGGCAGGGGGCCTACAATGAGCAGTTCTTC; CDR3 protein: CASSLGQGAYNEQFF
J gene: TRBJ1-5; D gene: TRBD1; V gene: TRBV3-1/TRBV3-2; clone size: -; CDR3 DNA: TGTGCCAGCAGCCGCACATTCCAGGGGGGTCAGCCCCAGCATTTT; CDR3 protein: CASSRTFQGGQPQHF
J gene: TRBJ2-1; D gene: TRBD2; V gene: TRBV4-1; clone size: -; CDR3 DNA: TGCGCCAGCAGGCAGGGACTAGCGGGAAAAAATGAGCAGTTCTTC; CDR3 protein: CASRQGLAGKNEQFF
J gene: TRBJ1-4; D gene: -; V gene: TRBV28; clone size: -; CDR3 DNA: TGTGCCAGCAGTAGCCGGGGGGGATCAACTAATGAAAAACTGTTTTTT; CDR3 protein: CASSSRGGSTNEKLFF
J gene: TRBJ1-2; D gene: -; V gene: TRBV19; clone size: few; CDR3 DNA: TGTGCCAGTAGTGTCCAGGGAGGGGGTAACTATGGCTACACCTTC; CDR3 protein: CASSVQGGGNYGYTF
J gene: TRBJ1-5; D gene: TRBD1; V gene: TRBV28; clone size: -; CDR3 DNA: TGTGCCAGCAGTTTATACCCAGGGGGCGGTCAGCCCCAGCATTTT; CDR3 protein: CASSLYPGGGQPQHF
J gene: TRBJ1-1; D gene: TRBD1; V gene: TRBV27; clone size: once; CDR3 DNA: TGTGCCAGCAGGGGACAGGCTCTGAACACTGAAGCTTTCTTT; CDR3 protein: CASRGQALNTEAFF
J gene: TRBJ2-2; D gene: TRBD1; V gene: TRBV9; clone size: -; CDR3 DNA: TGTGCCAGCAGCCCCCGGGACAGGCCGAACACCGGGGAGCTGTTTTTT; CDR3 protein: CASSPRDRPNTGELFF
J gene: TRBJ1-3; D gene: -; V gene: TRBV15; clone size: -; CDR3 DNA: TGTGCCACCAGCCAAACAGGCGCCTCTGGAAACACCATATATTTT; CDR3 protein: CATSQTGASGNTIYF
J gene: TRBJ1-5; D gene: -; V gene: TRBV4-2; clone size: few; CDR3 DNA: TGTGCCAGCAGCGAACAGACAGGATATCAGCCCCAGCATTTT; CDR3 protein: CASSEQTGYQPQHF
J gene: TRBJ1-6; D gene: TRBD1; V gene: TRBV29-1; clone size: -; CDR3 DNA: TGCAGCGTCGCAACAGGGGGGGGTTCACCCCTCCACTTT; CDR3 protein: CSVATGGGSPLHF
J gene: TRBJ1-1; D gene: TRBD1; V gene: TRBV11-2; clone size: once; CDR3 DNA: TGTGCCAGCAGCTGGCCGGACAGGCTCCGGGGTGTCACTGAAGCTTTCTTT; CDR3 protein: CASSWPDRLRGVTEAFF
J gene: TRBJ2-5; D gene: TRBD1; V gene: TRBV14; clone size: -; CDR3 DNA: TGTGCCAGCAGCCTACTGGGACAGGGGGCGAGGAAAGAGACCCAGTACTTC; CDR3 protein: CASSLLGQGARKETQYF
J gene: TRBJ1-5; D gene: TRBD1; V gene: TRBV7-9; clone size: -; CDR3 DNA: TGTGCCAGCAGCTCCGATGACAGGGGGCGAAGGCAGCCCCAGCATTTT; CDR3 protein: CASSSDDRGRRQPQHF
J gene: TRBJ2-2; D gene: TRBD1; V gene: TRBV10-3; clone size: -; CDR3 DNA: TGTGCCATCAGGCCACAGGGGGCGCGGGACACCGGGGAGCTGTTTTTT; CDR3 protein: CAIRPQGARDTGELFF
J gene: TRBJ2-5; D gene: TRBD1; V gene: TRBV5-1; clone size: -; CDR3 DNA: TGCGCCAGCAGCTCTGGACAGGCCGTGGGGGAGACCCAGTACTTC; CDR3 protein: CASSSGQAVGETQYF
J gene: TRBJ1-1; D gene: TRBD1; V gene: TRBV29-1; clone size: few; CDR3 DNA: TGCAGCGGAGGACAGGGATCGAACACTGAAGCTTTCTTT; CDR3 protein: CSGGQGSNTEAFF
J gene: TRBJ1-4; D gene: -; V gene: TRBV4-2; clone size: -; CDR3 DNA: TGTGCCAGCAGCCAATTGCAGGGGAGTGAAAAACTGTTTTTT; CDR3 protein: CASSQLQGSEKLFF
J gene: TRBJ1-5; D gene: -; V gene: TRBV4-3; clone size: many; CDR3 DNA: TGCGCCAGCAGCCAAGATCCCCACAGCTATAGCAATCAGCCCCAGCATTTT; CDR3 protein: CASSQDPHSYSNQPQHF
J gene: TRBJ1-2; D gene: -; V gene: TRBV6-1; clone size: -; CDR3 DNA: TGTGCCAGCAGTGAAGCGGTCGGGTACTATGGCTACACCTTC; CDR3 protein: CASSEAVGYYGYTF
J gene: TRBJ2-5; D gene: -; V gene: TRBV15; clone size: -; CDR3 DNA: TGTGCCACCTCGGCAGACTACCAAGAGACCCAGTACTTC; CDR3 protein: CATSADYQETQYF
J gene: TRBJ2-1; D gene: -; V gene: TRBV28; clone size: -; CDR3 DNA: TGTGCCAGCAGTTTAGGAGGGACCGAGACCTACAATGAGCAGTTCTTC; CDR3 protein: CASSLGGTETYNEQFF
J gene: TRBJ2-4; D gene: TRBD2; V gene: TRBV7-9; clone size: few; CDR3 DNA: TGTGCCAGCAGCTTAGTACGGGCTAGCGGGAGGGTTGACAAAAACATTCAGTACTTC; CDR3 protein: CASSLVRASGRVDKNIQYF
J gene: TRBJ1-1; D gene: -; V gene: TRBV7-8; clone size: -; CDR3 DNA: TGTGCCAGCAGCCCAGGACAGACTGAAGCTTTCTTT; CDR3 protein: CASSPGQTEAFF
J gene: TRBJ2-2; D gene: -; V gene: TRBV4-3; clone size: -; CDR3 DNA: TGCGCCAGCAGCCAAGGTTTAGCTTCGAACACCGGGGAGCTGTTTTTT; CDR3 protein: CASSQGLASNTGELFF